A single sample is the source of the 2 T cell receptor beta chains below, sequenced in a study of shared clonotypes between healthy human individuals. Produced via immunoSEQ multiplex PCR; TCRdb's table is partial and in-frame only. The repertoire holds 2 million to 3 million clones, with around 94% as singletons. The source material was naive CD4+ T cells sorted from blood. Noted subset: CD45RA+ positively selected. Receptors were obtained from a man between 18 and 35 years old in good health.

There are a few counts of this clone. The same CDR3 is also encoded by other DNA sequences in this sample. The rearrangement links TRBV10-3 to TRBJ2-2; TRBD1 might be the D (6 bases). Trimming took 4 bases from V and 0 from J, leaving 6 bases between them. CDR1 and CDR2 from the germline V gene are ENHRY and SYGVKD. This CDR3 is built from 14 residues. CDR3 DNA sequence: TGTGCCATCAGTGGGACAGCGAACACCGGGGAGCTGTTTTTT. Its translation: CAISGTANTGELFF.

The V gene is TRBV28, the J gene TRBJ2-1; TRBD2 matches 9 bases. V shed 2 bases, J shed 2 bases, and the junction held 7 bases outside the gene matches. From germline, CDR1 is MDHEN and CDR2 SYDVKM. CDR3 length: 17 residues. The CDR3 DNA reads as TGTGCCAGCAGTTTAGGCTACGGGACTAGCACCTACAATGAGCAGTTCTTC. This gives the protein CASSLGYGTSTYNEQFF.